This TCR beta chain was recorded in a study of CD8 T cells in Susac syndrome. cDNA came from roughly 0.47 to 1 ug RNA primed by random hexamers. immunoSEQ multiplex PCR amplified TCR beta CDR3 across 54 Vbeta, 13 Jbeta. TCRdb reprocessed the immunoSEQ multiplex PCR reads via MiXCR and lists one record per CDR3 protein. The sample includes approximately 100,000 distinct CDR3 sequences, 80% to 95% of them seen just once. Germline V gene lookup returns CDR1 DFQATT and CDR2 SNEGSKA (reference sequence). The CDR3 runs to 15 residues. V was clipped by 6 bases and J by 0 bases, with 18 bases between them. Sequencing targeted TCR beta in T cells from blood (CD8+ and CD4+). The study used healthy donors as controls matched for age and sex. Isolation of CD8+ and CD4+ T cells was performed negatively, whereas enrichment of TEMRA cells was done by FACS.

This TCR came from a human donor in good health. What was sequenced was CD4+ T cells from PBMCs. The V call is TRBV20-1, the J call TRBJ2-7; D might be TRBD2 (6 bases). The CDR3 sequence is CSAPQYGSFSYEQYF. CDR3 bases: TGCAGTGCCCCTCAATACGGGAGTTTCTCCTACGAGCAGTACTTC.